These 30 T cell receptor beta chains share one sample of origin, sequenced in a study of T cell clusters in autoimmune cytopenias. TRB amplification used around 0.25 ug of peripheral blood genomic DNA. Multiplex touch-down PCR amplified TRB using TRB-A and TRB-B pools in one tube. TCRdb re-called the multiplex PCR reads; every CDR3 protein appears as one record, without DNA. The sample holds thousands of distinct CDR3 sequences. These data are also associated with another study on T cell repertoires in aging, cancer and after chemotherapy.

The specimen sequenced was peripheral blood. The receptors originated from a human donor in good health.

This clonotype ranks as medium-sized in terms of frequency. V is TRBV19 and J is TRBJ2-7; TCRdb designates TRBD2, a call that cannot be tested without DNA. The CDR3 contains 13 residues. The V gene's germline CDR1 is LNHDA and CDR2 SQIVND (reference sequence). The CDR3 sequence is CASSIRTSYEQYF.

The chain recombines TRBV5-4 with TRBJ2-2. The CDR3 contains 16 residues. Germline lookup yields CDR1 SGHNT and CDR2 YYREEE (reference sequence). CDR3 region: CASSLLRSTGTGELFF.

This clonotype registers medium-sized by frequency. The gene calls are TRBV27 and TRBJ2-7. The CDR3 runs to 13 residues. Germline CDR1 MNHEY, CDR2 SMNVEV (reference sequence). The CDR3 region is CASSLGFYYEQYF.

V usage is TRBV6-6 and J usage is TRBJ2-3. The CDR3 has 16 residues. Germline V gives CDR1 MNHNY, CDR2 SVGAGI (reference sequence). The CDR3 protein is CASAYAVRTSTDTQYF.

The genes are TRBV6-5 and TRBJ1-5. There are 17 residues in the CDR3. Germline loops: CDR1 MNHEY, CDR2 SVGAGI. CDR3 protein: CASSYSSPRVTNQPQHF.

This clonotype is labeled medium-sized based on frequency. This chain uses TRBV29-1 with TRBJ2-7; checking the TCRdb D call of TRBD1 is not possible without DNA. Germline loops: CDR1 SQVTM, CDR2 ANQGSEA. This CDR3 comprises 13 residues. The CDR3 loop is CSVGGVTENEQYF.

According to its frequency, this clonotype is medium-sized. The chain uses TRBV18 and TRBJ2-2; TCRdb's D call of TRBD1 is untestable without DNA. The CDR3 sequence is 15 residues long. Germline V lookup: CDR1 KGHSH, CDR2 LQKENI. This chain's CDR3 is CASSPGTQNTGELFF.

The chain carries TRBV7-3 and TRBJ1-2. The germline CDR1 and CDR2 sequences are SGHTA and FQGTGA. CDR3 length: 13 amino acids. This CDR3 is CASSPEAGHGYTF.

The chain recombines TRBV15 with TRBJ1-4. Germline CDR1 is LNHNV and CDR2 is YYDKDF (reference sequence). This CDR3 contains 13 residues. CDR3 in amino acids: CATSTYRYEKLFF.

CDR3: CASSPLLANEQFF. The V gene is TRBV18, the J gene TRBJ2-1. The CDR3 has 13 residues. Germline assignment: CDR1 KGHSH and CDR2 LQKENI. Looking up the rest from reference TRBV18 and TRBJ2-1 gives the full variable domain: NAGVMQNPRHLVRRRGQEARLRCSPMKGHSHVYWYRQLPEEGLKFMVYLQKENIIDESGMPKERFSAEFPKEGPSILRIQQVVRGDSAAYFCASSPLLANEQFFGPGTRLTVL.

The CDR3 loop is CASSWGAGEETQYF. The rearrangement uses TRBV5-1 and TRBJ2-5; there is no DNA to check the TCRdb D call of TRBD2. CDR1 is SGHRS and CDR2 is YFSETQ in the germline V gene. This CDR3 region has 14 residues.

This clonotype ranks as medium-sized (0.01 to 0.1%) in terms of frequency. This chain uses TRBV19 with TRBJ1-1; TCRdb returns TRBD1, unconfirmable since there is no DNA. Germline V gives CDR1 LNHDA, CDR2 SQIVND (reference sequence). The CDR3 has 14 residues. The CDR3 region is CASSRASMNTEAFF.

The rearrangement links TRBV18 to TRBJ1-5; no DNA is available, so the TRBD1 call from TCRdb remains unchecked. Per germline, CDR1 KGHSH and CDR2 LQKENI. The CDR3 is made up of 15 amino acids. CDR3: CASSPGDRGNQPQHF.

This clonotype is medium-sized by frequency. The V gene is TRBV5-5, the J gene TRBJ1-5. This CDR3 is 15 amino acids long. CDR1 and CDR2 from the germline V gene are SGHKS and YYEKEE (reference sequence). The CDR3 reads CASSTIGGSNQPQHF.

Its frequency marks this clonotype as medium-sized. The V call is TRBV5-1, the J call TRBJ2-1; TCRdb proposes TRBD2, but this gene call is untestable without DNA. The CDR3 totals 15 residues. Germline CDR1 SGHRS, CDR2 YFSETQ. CDR3 region: CASSLVASGKVEQFF.

Judged by frequency, this clonotype is medium-sized. The V call is TRBV29-1, the J call TRBJ2-1; checking the TCRdb D call of TRBD1 is not possible without DNA. The CDR3 spans 12 residues. Germline V gene sequence: CDR1 SQVTM, CDR2 ANQGSEA. The CDR3 region is CSVEWGLGEQFF.

The V call is TRBV6-1, the J call TRBJ2-1. CDR1 and CDR2 from the germline V gene are MNHNS and SASEGT. The CDR3 spans 16 residues. The CDR3 protein is CASSEMIIGGLNEQFF.

This CDR3 reads CASSARSGTAYEQYF. This chain uses TRBV6-5 with TRBJ2-7; the D call of TRBD1 rests on TCRdb alone, since no DNA is present to check it. The CDR3 length is 15 residues. Germline V CDR1 and CDR2: MNHEY, SVGAGI.

The chain carries TRBV6-1 and TRBJ2-1; TCRdb reports TRBD1, a call that lacks DNA to check it against. In germline, CDR1 is MNHNS, CDR2 SASEGT. The CDR3 has 15 amino acids. Here the CDR3 reads CASSEVARGYNEQFF.

V usage is TRBV27 and J usage is TRBJ1-3; no DNA is available, so the TRBD1 call from TCRdb remains unchecked. CDR3 length: 16 amino acids. The germline V gene has CDR1 MNHEY and CDR2 SMNVEV (reference sequence). Here the CDR3 reads CASSPKDRGSGNTIYF.

By frequency, this clonotype is medium-sized. The rearrangement uses TRBV11-1 and TRBJ2-6. Per the germline V gene, CDR1 is SGHAT and CDR2 is FQDESV (reference sequence). CDR3 length equals 16 residues. CDR3 sequence reads: CASSFDFGRGANVLTF.

Measured by frequency, this clonotype is medium-sized. The gene calls are TRBV19 and TRBJ2-1; TCRdb's assignment of TRBD1 cannot be checked, as there is no DNA. CDR1 LNHDA and CDR2 SQIVND come from the germline V gene (reference sequence). CDR3 length: 13 amino acids. CDR3 residues: CASTPAGGDEQFF.

This clonotype shows up as medium-sized by frequency. The gene calls are TRBV10-3 and TRBJ2-3; TCRdb gives TRBD1 as the D gene, but with no DNA this cannot be confirmed. Germline lookup yields CDR1 ENHRY and CDR2 SYGVKD. The CDR3 is made up of 16 amino acids. This chain's CDR3 is CAISESWATGADTQYF.

This chain uses TRBV5-4 with TRBJ2-1; as DNA is missing, the TRBD2 call by TCRdb cannot be tested. Germline V gives CDR1 SGHNT, CDR2 YYREEE (reference sequence). The CDR3 extends over 15 amino acids. The CDR3 sequence is CASSTDSTSSNEQFF.

The chain uses TRBV6-6 and TRBJ2-2; lacking DNA, the TRBD1 call made by TCRdb goes unchecked. Germline V gives CDR1 MNHNY, CDR2 SVGAGI (reference sequence). The length of the CDR3 is 13 residues. CDR3 protein: CASRGQGPGELFF.

According to its frequency, this clonotype is medium-sized. The CDR3 spells CASSLSSEGTQYF. The J gene is TRBJ2-3, the V gene TRBV27; the TCRdb D gene call, TRBD2, has no DNA to confirm it. This CDR3 is 13 amino acids long. Germline CDR1 MNHEY, CDR2 SMNVEV (reference sequence).

This chain links TRBV20-1 with TRBJ2-1; as DNA is missing, the TRBD2 call by TCRdb cannot be tested. The CDR3 length is 14 residues. Germline values: CDR1 DFQATT, CDR2 SNEGSKA (reference sequence). The CDR3 is CSADSGRARDEQFF.

V gene TRBV6-2 or TRBV6-3 combines with J gene TRBJ2-1; the D gene TCRdb calls, TRBD2, cannot be checked with no DNA. The CDR3 sequence is 15 residues long. Germline V gene lookup returns CDR1 MNHEY and CDR2 SVGEGT. This CDR3 is CASSQAGGGGWEQFF.

By frequency, this clonotype is medium-sized. The chain combines TRBV29-1 with TRBJ1-4; the TCRdb D gene call, TRBD1, has no DNA to confirm it. Germline lookup yields CDR1 SQVTM and CDR2 ANQGSEA. The CDR3 sequence is 13 residues long. The CDR3 loop reads CSVGDVTNEKLFF.

The rearrangement joins TRBV5-6 to TRBJ1-1. The length of the CDR3 is 13 residues. Looked up from germline, CDR1 is SGHDT and CDR2 is YYEEEE. The CDR3 sequence: CASSFRSPTEAFF.